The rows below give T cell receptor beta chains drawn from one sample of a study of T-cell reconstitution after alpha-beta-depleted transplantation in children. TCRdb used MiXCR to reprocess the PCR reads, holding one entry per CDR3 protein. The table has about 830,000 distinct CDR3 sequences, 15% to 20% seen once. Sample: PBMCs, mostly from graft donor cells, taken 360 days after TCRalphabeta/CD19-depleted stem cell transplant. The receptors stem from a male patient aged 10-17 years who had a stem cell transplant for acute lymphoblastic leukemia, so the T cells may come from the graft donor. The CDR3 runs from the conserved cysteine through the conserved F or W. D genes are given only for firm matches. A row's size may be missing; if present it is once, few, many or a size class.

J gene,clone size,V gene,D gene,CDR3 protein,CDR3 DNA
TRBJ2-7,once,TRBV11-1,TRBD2,CASSPWTGAGTSGMGSYEQYF,TGTGCCAGCAGCCCGTGGACAGGGGCCGGGACTAGCGGGATGGGTAGTTACGAGCAGTACTTC
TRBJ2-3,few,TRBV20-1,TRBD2,CSEGGRRTDTQYF,TGCAGTGAAGGCGGGAGGAGGACAGATACGCAGTATTTT
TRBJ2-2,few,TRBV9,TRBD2,CASSVLTGGNGELFF,TGTGCCAGCAGCGTATTGACGGGAGGTAACGGGGAGCTGTTTTTT
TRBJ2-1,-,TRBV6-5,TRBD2,CASSYSASGNEQFF,TGTGCCAGCAGTTACTCGGCTAGCGGGAATGAGCAGTTCTTC
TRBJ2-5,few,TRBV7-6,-,CASSYGLRQETQYF,TGTGCCAGCAGCTACGGACTCAGACAAGAGACCCAGTACTTC
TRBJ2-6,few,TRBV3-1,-,CASSPTPVGANVLTF,TGTGCCAGCAGCCCGACGCCGGTAGGGGCCAACGTCCTGACTTTC
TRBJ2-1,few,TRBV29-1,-,CSVEAQRAEQFF,TGCAGCGTTGAAGCCCAGCGGGCCGAGCAGTTCTTC
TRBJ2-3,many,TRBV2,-,CASSAALVHTDTQYF,TGTGCCAGCAGTGCCGCTCTGGTTCACACAGATACGCAGTATTTT
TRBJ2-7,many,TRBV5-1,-,CASSLVGPWTYEQYF,TGCGCCAGCAGCTTGGTTGGCCCCTGGACCTACGAGCAGTACTTC
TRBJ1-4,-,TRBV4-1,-,CASSQDWSEKLFF,TGCGCCAGCAGCCAAGATTGGAGTGAAAAACTGTTTTTT
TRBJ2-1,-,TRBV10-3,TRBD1,CAISESIGTGVREQFF,TGTGCCATCAGTGAGTCGATAGGGACAGGGGTTCGTGAGCAGTTCTTC
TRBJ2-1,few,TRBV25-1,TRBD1,CASSIRQGVEQFF,TGTGCCAGCAGTATCCGACAGGGCGTTGAGCAGTTCTTC
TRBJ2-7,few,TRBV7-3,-,CASSPRDGYPYEQYF,TGTGCCAGCAGCCCCCGGGACGGATACCCCTACGAGCAGTACTTC
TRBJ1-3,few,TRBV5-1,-,CASSHGSGTGGGNTIYF,TGCGCCAGCAGCCACGGTTCTGGGACCGGAGGTGGAAACACCATATATTTT
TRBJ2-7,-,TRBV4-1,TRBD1,CASSLPGQPYEQYF,TGCGCCAGCAGCCTCCCGGGACAGCCTTACGAGCAGTACTTC
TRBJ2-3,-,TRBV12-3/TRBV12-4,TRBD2,CASEREGLSDTQYF,TGTGCCAGCGAGCGGGAGGGTCTGTCGGATACGCAGTATTTT
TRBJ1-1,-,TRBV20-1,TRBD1,CSARDPRGRNTEAFF,TGCAGTGCTAGAGATCCCAGGGGGCGGAACACTGAAGCTTTCTTT
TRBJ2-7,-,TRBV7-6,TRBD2,CASSLSRSTSGSGAYEQYF,TGTGCCAGCAGCCTTAGTAGGTCTACTAGCGGGAGCGGTGCCTACGAGCAGTACTTC
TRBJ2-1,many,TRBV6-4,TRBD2,CASRMTSGFYNEQFF,TGTGCCAGCAGAATGACTAGCGGATTCTACAATGAGCAGTTCTTC
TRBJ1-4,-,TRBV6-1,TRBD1,CASSESRRTGRGEKLFF,TGTGCCAGCAGTGAATCAAGAAGGACAGGTCGTGGTGAAAAACTGTTTTTT
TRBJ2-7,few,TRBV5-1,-,CASSLGWSSYEQYF,TGCGCCAGCAGCTTGGGATGGAGCTCCTACGAGCAGTACTTC
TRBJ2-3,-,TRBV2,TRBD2,CASSDPSGTSTDTQYF,TGTGCCAGCAGTGATCCGAGCGGGACTAGCACAGATACGCAGTATTTT
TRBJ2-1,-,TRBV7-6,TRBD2,CASSLSSGLAGIYNEQFF,TGTGCCAGCAGCTTATCTTCGGGACTAGCGGGAATTTACAATGAGCAGTTCTTC
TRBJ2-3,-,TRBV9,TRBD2,CASSPLSGRPPQRSDTQYF,TGTGCCAGCAGCCCACTTAGCGGGAGGCCCCCCCAAAGGAGTGATACGCAGTATTTT
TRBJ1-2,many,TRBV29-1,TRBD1,CSVVTNYYRGGNMKGYTF,TGCAGCGTTGTCACCAACTATTACAGGGGAGGCAATATGAAGGGCTACACCTTC
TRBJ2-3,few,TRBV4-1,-,CASSQEGGLTDTQYF,TGCGCCAGCAGCCAAGAAGGGGGGCTCACAGATACGCAGTATTTT
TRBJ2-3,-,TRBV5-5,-,CASSRSTLSTDTQYF,TGTGCCAGCAGCCGCTCTACGCTAAGCACAGATACGCAGTATTTT
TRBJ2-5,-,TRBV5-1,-,CASSLGIGETQYF,TGCGCCAGCAGCTTGGGTATCGGAGAGACCCAGTACTTC
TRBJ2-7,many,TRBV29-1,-,CSVGGVDYEQYF,TGCAGCGTTGGAGGGGTCGACTACGAGCAGTACTTC
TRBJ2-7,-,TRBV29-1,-,CSVEDTGVYEQYF,TGCAGCGTTGAAGATACGGGAGTCTACGAGCAGTACTTC
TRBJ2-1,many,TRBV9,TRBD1,CASSVGQGNEQFF,TGTGCCAGCAGCGTCGGACAGGGCAATGAGCAGTTCTTC
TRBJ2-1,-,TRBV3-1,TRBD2,CASSQGLREGRYEQFF,TGTGCCAGCAGCCAAGGTCTTCGGGAGGGCCGATATGAGCAGTTCTTC
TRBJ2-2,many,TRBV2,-,CASSMTGGDTGELFF,TGTGCCAGCAGCATGACTGGGGGTGACACCGGGGAGCTGTTTTTT
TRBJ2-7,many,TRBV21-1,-,CASNDRGTNSYEQYF,TGTGCCAGCAACGACAGGGGGACGAACTCCTACGAGCAGTACTTC
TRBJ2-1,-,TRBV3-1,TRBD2,CATGRGGPDNEQFF,TGTGCCACCGGGAGGGGAGGCCCTGACAATGAGCAGTTCTTC
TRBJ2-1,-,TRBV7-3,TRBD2,CASSLSGRGNNEQFF,TGTGCCAGCAGCCTTAGCGGGAGAGGGAACAATGAGCAGTTCTTC
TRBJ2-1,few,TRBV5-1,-,CASSLVSSGYNEQFF,TGCGCCAGCAGCTTGGTTTCCTCGGGATACAATGAGCAGTTCTTC
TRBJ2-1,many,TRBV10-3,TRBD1,CAISESGTGTYNEQFF,TGTGCCATCAGTGAGTCTGGGACAGGGACCTACAATGAGCAGTTCTTC
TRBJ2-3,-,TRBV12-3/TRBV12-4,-,CASRELVRGMASDTQYF,TGTGCCAGCAGGGAGCTCGTGAGGGGGATGGCGTCAGATACGCAGTATTTT
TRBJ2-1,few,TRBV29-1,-,CSVEPSGF,TGCAGCGTTGAACCCTCCGGCTTC
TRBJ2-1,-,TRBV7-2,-,CASSWADGGAVDEQFF,TGTGCCAGCAGCTGGGCAGATGGGGGGGCCGTAGATGAGCAGTTCTTC
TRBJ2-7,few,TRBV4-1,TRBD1,CASSATGVSAYEQYF,TGCGCCAGCAGCGCGACAGGGGTCTCGGCGTACGAGCAGTACTTC